A selection of T cell receptor beta chains follows, all from one sample in a study of blood T cells in healthy people across ages. TCRdb analysed the 5' RACE reads with MiXCR anew, one entry per CDR3 protein. The sample lists approximately 1.5 million distinct CDR3 sequences, 40% to 45% occurring once. Sequencing was carried out using blood. Receptors were obtained from a young woman in good health. Each CDR3 is given without its conserved first and last residue. A D gene is named only where the DNA matches it firmly. Clone sizes are given selectively: once, few, many, or a class where the clone is expanded.

CDR3 protein	clone size	D gene	V gene	J gene
ASSPAGGLVYNEQF	NA	TRBD2	TRBV18	TRBJ2-1
SVDKRGIGTEAF	NA	NA	TRBV29-1	TRBJ1-1
ASSSHSSGGNEQF	NA	TRBD2	TRBV7-2	TRBJ2-1
SASTGLAYNEQF	NA	TRBD2	TRBV20-1	TRBJ2-1
ASSQETGGPWADTQY	few	TRBD2	TRBV4-2	TRBJ2-3
ASSQAAQVKGYT	NA	NA	TRBV3-1	TRBJ1-2
AIGGTETYEQY	NA	NA	TRBV10-3	TRBJ2-7
ASSLDPSPGLSSYNEQF	NA	NA	TRBV7-6	TRBJ2-1
ASSQGTPGANVLT	NA	NA	TRBV4-3	TRBJ2-6
SGGGNYGYT	few	NA	TRBV20-1	TRBJ1-2
ASSLPLAGGGNEQF	NA	TRBD2	TRBV11-2	TRBJ2-1
ASRRGVNTEAF	few	NA	TRBV6-2/TRBV6-3	TRBJ1-1
AWSVLEGLWSGYT	NA	NA	TRBV30	TRBJ1-2
ASRKGLAGSEQF	NA	TRBD2	TRBV10-2	TRBJ2-1
ASGPQDSDERY	NA	NA	TRBV12-5	TRBJ2-7
ASSFPDRVITEQF	NA	TRBD1	TRBV7-2	TRBJ2-1
ASSPGLGDSPLH	few	NA	TRBV28	TRBJ1-6
SARDDYSPLH	many	NA	TRBV20-1	TRBJ1-6